The 32 T cell receptor beta chains reported below all come from one sample, sequenced in a study of blood T cell repertoires in COVID-19. Measured with immunoSEQ multiplex PCR; TCRdb has only the in-frame clones, and not every one. The sample contains about 230,000 clones, 80% to 90% of which appear only once. The specimen was peripheral blood. Receptors originate from a man aged 50 to 59 with COVID-19, enrolled during active disease.

The chain joins TRBV7-9 to TRBJ2-4, with D perhaps TRBD2 (6 bases). This CDR3 contains 15 residues. V lost 3 bases, J lost 2 bases, and 11 bases lay in between. CDR1 and CDR2 from the germline V gene are SEHNR and FQNEAQ (reference sequence). CDR3 sequence (DNA): TGTGCCAGCAGCTTCTCCGGGAGAACCAAAAACATTCAGTACTTC. Residues: CASSFSGRTKNIQYF.

The chain uses TRBV18 and TRBJ1-1; D not certain. The CDR3 has 15 amino acids. Germline CDR1 and CDR2: KGHSH and LQKENI. V was cut by 4 bases and J by 0 bases, with 12 bases left in between. The CDR3 loop reads CASSLAAGLNTEAFF. CDR3 nucleotide sequence: TGTGCCAGCTCACTCGCGGCGGGTTTGAACACTGAAGCTTTCTTT. Together with reference TRBV18 and TRBJ1-1, the CDR3 gives the full variable domain: NAGVMQNPRHLVRRRGQEARLRCSPMKGHSHVYWYRQLPEEGLKFMVYLQKENIIDESGMPKERFSAEFPKEGPSILRIQQVVRGDSAAYFCASSLAAGLNTEAFFGQGTRLTVV.

The chain employs TRBV5-1 and TRBJ2-7; D is possibly TRBD1 (6 bases). Germline assignment: CDR1 SGHRS and CDR2 YFSETQ. The CDR3 spans 15 residues. Trimming cost V 4 bases and J 3 bases, with 17 bases left between them. CDR3 in DNA: TGCGCCAGCAGCGGGGGACAAGGTGAACTCTACGAGCAGTACTTC. It translates to CASSGGQGELYEQYF.

The chain is built from TRBV7-2 and TRBJ1-4; 9 bases are shared with TRBD1. CDR1 is SGHTA, CDR2 FQGNSA, per germline. V dropped 5 bases and J dropped 3; count of bases not matched to a gene: 10. CDR3 size: 17 residues. CDR3 residues: CASSPHRGRLANEKLFF. The CDR3 region has the DNA TGTGCCAGCAGCCCCCACAGGGGGCGCTTGGCTAATGAAAAACTGTTTTTT. Using reference TRBV7-2 and TRBJ1-4 for the parts outside the CDR3, the full variable domain is GAGVSQSPSNKVTEKGKDVELRCDPISGHTALYWYRQSLGQGLEFLIYFQGNSAPDKSGLPSDRFSAERTGGSVSTLTIQRTQQEDSAVYLCASSPHRGRLANEKLFFGSGTQLSVL.

This sequence joins TRBV30 and TRBJ2-7; 11 positions match TRBD2. The CDR3 runs to 15 residues. Germline V gives CDR1 GTSNPN, CDR2 SVGIG (reference sequence). With V trimmed by 3 bases and J by 4 bases, 8 bases remained unmatched. This CDR3 is CAWSKYPSGGYEQYF. The CDR3 nucleotides are TGTGCCTGGAGCAAATACCCTAGCGGGGGGTACGAGCAGTACTTC.

The rearrangement links TRBV5-6 to TRBJ1-2, with TRBD1 as a possible D gene (5 bases). Germline assignment: CDR1 SGHDT and CDR2 YYEEEE. The CDR3 loop spans 18 amino acids. V gave up 0 bases and J gave up 5 bases, with 23 bases separating them. CDR3 sequence reads: CASSLGVGWGVVGYGYTF. The CDR3 DNA follows: TGTGCCAGCAGCTTGGGCGTTGGGTGGGGGGTCGTTGGATATGGCTACACCTTC.

The rearrangement joins TRBV10-3 to TRBJ1-4, with a possible D match to TRBD1 (6 bases). CDR1 is ENHRY and CDR2 is SYGVKD in the germline V gene. This CDR3 is built from 17 residues. V lost 4 bases to trimming and J lost 3 bases, with 18 bases between them. This CDR3 reads CAISGGAGEGANEKLFF. The DNA for the CDR3 is TGTGCCATCAGTGGGGGTGCCGGTGAGGGGGCTAATGAAAAACTGTTTTTT.

The chain is built from TRBV5-1 and TRBJ2-2, with a possible D match to TRBD2 (6 bases). This CDR3 has 16 residues. Germline V lookup: CDR1 SGHRS, CDR2 YFSETQ. Trimming removed 4 bases from V and 0 bases from J, with 13 bases in between. The CDR3 nucleotides read TGCGCCAGCAGCGCCGTTGGCGGGACGAACACCGGGGAGCTGTTTTTT. Translated: CASSAVGGTNTGELFF. Full variable domain (missing parts from reference TRBV5-1 and TRBJ2-2): KAGVTQTPRYLIKTRGQQVTLSCSPISGHRSVSWYQQTPGQGLQFLFEYFSETQRNKGNFPGRFSGRQFSNSRSEMNVSTLELGDSALYLCASSAVGGTNTGELFFGEGSRLTVL.

The rearrangement joins TRBV18 to TRBJ2-1; 14 nucleotides agree with TRBD2. Germline values: CDR1 KGHSH, CDR2 LQKENI. This CDR3 is built from 17 residues. V shed 3 bases, J shed 3 bases, and the junction held 4 bases outside the gene matches. CDR3 DNA sequence: TGTGCCAGCTCACCGAGACTAGCGGGAGGGTACTACAATGAGCAGTTCTTC. This encodes CASSPRLAGGYYNEQFF.

The chain links TRBV9 to TRBJ2-7, with 7 positions matching TRBD1. Germline assignment: CDR1 SGDLS and CDR2 YYNGEE. Trimming removed 3 bases from V and 3 bases from J; junction bases left unmatched: 3. The CDR3 length is 13 residues. CDR3 in DNA: TGTGCCAGCAGCGCACCAGGGGGCTACGAGCAGTACTTC. The encoded protein is CASSAPGGYEQYF.

This clone is a singleton in its sample. V and J are TRBV29-1 and TRBJ1-2; D call uncertain. The V gene lost 0 bases and the J gene lost 8 bases, with 16 bases spanning the gap. The CDR3 has 14 amino acids. The germline CDR1 and CDR2 sequences are SQVTM and ANQGSEA. This CDR3 is CSVEDYGEPWGYTF. The CDR3 nucleotides read TGCAGCGTTGAAGATTACGGGGAGCCGTGGGGCTACACCTTC.

This clone has only a few counts. The rearrangement links TRBV24-1 to TRBJ2-1, with 7 bases lining up with TRBD2. This CDR3 has 16 residues. V dropped 1 base and J dropped 10; count of bases not matched to a gene: 12. Per germline, CDR1 KGHDR and CDR2 SFDVKD. The CDR3 DNA reads as TGTGCCACCAGTGATTTCAAGGGGACGGAGCGGGACGAGCAGTTCTTC. Its protein is CATSDFKGTERDEQFF.

The chain uses TRBV4-1 and TRBJ2-7; no clear D gene. Trimming took 5 bases from V and 3 from J, leaving 5 bases between them. Per germline, CDR1 MGHRA and CDR2 YSYEKL. This CDR3 is built from 11 residues. CDR3 sequence reads: CASSNNYEQYF. The DNA of the CDR3 is TGCGCCAGCAGCAACAACTACGAGCAGTACTTC.

The chain couples TRBV30 to TRBJ1-2, with 7 positions matching TRBD1. Unmatched junction bases numbered 8, after V lost 2 bases and J lost 8 bases. CDR1 and CDR2 from the germline V gene are GTSNPN and SVGIG (reference sequence). CDR3 length: 13 residues. Here the CDR3 DNA reads TGTGCCTGGAGTACCGACAGGGAAGACGGCTACACCTTC. Amino acid sequence: CAWSTDREDGYTF.

CDR3 region: CASSPLPVGVNVVAGQPQHF. The DNA for the CDR3 is TGTGCCAGCAGTCCGCTTCCGGTCGGCGTGAACGTTGTGGCGGGTCAGCCCCAGCATTTT. The gene calls are TRBV6-6 and TRBJ1-5, with D hard to call. Germline assignment: CDR1 MNHNY and CDR2 SVGAGI (reference sequence). The length of the CDR3 is 20 residues. The V end was cut by 5 bases, the J end by 6 bases, with 32 bases between.

The chain recombines TRBV6-1 with TRBJ1-5; TRBD1 matches 9 bases. Germline V gives CDR1 MNHNS, CDR2 SASEGT. CDR3 length: 14 amino acids. V lost 3 bases, J lost 9 bases, and 6 bases stayed unmatched. The CDR3 nucleotides are TGTGCCAGCAGTGAGGGGGACAGGGAGCTGCCCCAGCATTTT. Translation: CASSEGDRELPQHF.

The V call is TRBV5-1, the J call TRBJ1-3; 8 bases are shared with TRBD1. J lost 0 bases, V lost 0 bases, and 11 bases had no gene match. The length of the CDR3 is 19 residues. CDR1 and CDR2 (germline): SGHRS, YFSETQ. The chain's CDR3 is CASSLAPTGQGGSGNTIYF. The CDR3 nucleotides read TGCGCCAGCAGCTTGGCACCGACAGGACAGGGCGGCTCTGGAAACACCATATATTTT.

The J gene is TRBJ2-5, the V gene TRBV6-5; TRBD1 matches at 8 bases. The CDR3 length is 15 residues. Germline V CDR1 and CDR2: MNHEY, SVGAGI. The J segment lost 1 base and the V segment lost 2 bases, leaving 3 bases of the junction unmatched. The CDR3: CASSYGQGPQETQYF. CDR3 coding DNA: TGTGCCAGCAGTTACGGACAGGGACCCCAAGAGACCCAGTACTTC.

This clone was counted a single time. V and J are TRBV19 and TRBJ2-1; a possible D gene is TRBD2 (6 bases). The germline V and J ends were trimmed by 1 base and 7 bases, with 11 bases remaining between them. CDR1 and CDR2 from the germline V gene are LNHDA and SQIVND (reference sequence). The CDR3 covers 14 residues. CDR3 DNA sequence: TGTGCCAGTAGTATAGGGGACTGGACAAATGAGCAGTTCTTC. This gives the protein CASSIGDWTNEQFF. The whole variable domain, filled in from reference TRBV19 and TRBJ2-1, reads DGGITQSPKYLFRKEGQNVTLSCEQNLNHDAMYWYRQDPGQGLRLIYYSQIVNDFQKGDIAEGYSVSREKKESFPLTVTSAQKNPTAFYLCASSIGDWTNEQFFGPGTRLTVL.

The CDR3 protein is CASTSEGGGTDTQYF. The DNA of the CDR3 is TGTGCCAGTACGTCGGAGGGAGGGGGCACAGATACGCAGTATTTT. The rearrangement joins TRBV19 to TRBJ2-3; 7 positions match TRBD2. The V segment lost 7 bases and the J segment 1 base; nucleotides outside the gene matches: 8. Germline CDR1 and CDR2: LNHDA and SQIVND (reference sequence). This CDR3 is 15 amino acids long.

Comments on this clone: Other DNA sequences in this specimen translate into the identical CDR3. The V gene is TRBV29-1, the J gene TRBJ2-4; 7 bases match TRBD1. Germline CDR1 and CDR2: SQVTM and ANQGSEA. This CDR3 is 14 amino acids long. The V gene end was trimmed by 2 bases and the J gene end by 5 bases; junction bases not matched to a gene: 6. CDR3 loop: CSVEKGAGQNIQYF. CDR3 sequence (DNA): TGCAGCGTTGAAAAGGGGGCCGGGCAAAACATTCAGTACTTC.

This clone showed up just once. The rearrangement uses TRBV5-1 and TRBJ2-5; 12 bases agree with TRBD2. The junction had 7 bases not matched to a gene; V was cut back by 7 bases and J by 9 bases. The CDR3 sequence is 13 residues long. Looked up from germline, CDR1 is SGHRS and CDR2 is YFSETQ. The DNA for the CDR3 is TGCGCCAGCGGACTAGCGGGGCCGGAGGCCCAGTACTTC. It yields the protein CASGLAGPEAQYF.

The chain carries TRBV18 and TRBJ2-1, with TRBD2 matching over 10 bases. This CDR3 has 18 amino acids. V lost 6 bases to trimming and J lost 2 bases; unmatched junction nucleotides: 13. CDR1 KGHSH and CDR2 LQKENI come from the germline V gene. CDR3 loop: CASSRDPLAGAPYNEQFF. CDR3 nucleotide sequence: TGTGCCAGCTCCCGCGACCCCCTAGCGGGAGCCCCCTACAATGAGCAGTTCTTC.

This clone was detected once. J is TRBJ2-1 and V is TRBV29-1, with 9 bases that match TRBD2. With V trimmed by 6 bases and J by 4 bases, 7 bases remained unmatched. CDR1 and CDR2 (germline): SQVTM, ANQGSEA. This CDR3 contains 14 residues. DNA of the CDR3: TGCAGCGTCGTTAGCGGGAGCTTGTACAATGAGCAGTTCTTC. Translation gives CSVVSGSLYNEQFF.

This clone has a handful of counts. The V and J genes are TRBV7-3 and TRBJ2-1; possibly TRBD2 for D (6 bases). The CDR3 length is 20 residues. The V end was cut by 5 bases, the J end by 0 bases, with 26 bases between. The V gene's germline CDR1 is SGHTA and CDR2 FQGTGA. CDR3 region: CASSPRPRLGDWGSYNEQFF. The CDR3 region has the DNA TGTGCCAGCAGCCCTCGGCCAAGGTTGGGGGACTGGGGCTCCTACAATGAGCAGTTCTTC. The full variable domain, completed using reference TRBV7-3 and TRBJ2-1, is GAGVSQTPSNKVTEKGKYVELRCDPISGHTALYWYRQSLGQGPEFLIYFQGTGAADDSGLPNDRFFAVRPEGSVSTLKIQRTERGDSAVYLCASSPRPRLGDWGSYNEQFFGPGTRLTVL.

V gene TRBV18 combines with J gene TRBJ1-2; 8 bases match TRBD1. Germline trimming cut 0 bases from V and 5 bases from J; bases unmatched to any gene: 2. This CDR3 comprises 14 residues. Germline V lookup: CDR1 KGHSH, CDR2 LQKENI. This CDR3 reads CASSPPQGAYGYTF. CDR3 DNA sequence: TGTGCCAGCTCACCACCGCAGGGGGCATATGGCTACACCTTC.

This chain links TRBV6-2 or TRBV6-3 with TRBJ1-2; D gene unclear. The CDR3 runs 14 residues. The V gene lost 1 base and the J gene lost 0 bases, with 6 bases spanning the gap. CDR1 and CDR2 (germline): MNHEY, SVGEGT. This CDR3 reads CASSYFIPNYGYTF. CDR3 bases: TGTGCCAGCAGTTACTTCATTCCTAACTATGGCTACACCTTC.

The chain joins TRBV5-1 to TRBJ2-2; 8 bases align to TRBD1. Trimming took 4 bases from V and 5 from J; bases not matched to a gene: 10. The germline V gene encodes CDR1 SGHRS and CDR2 YFSETQ. CDR3 size: 16 residues. DNA of the CDR3: TGCGCCAGCAGCCCAATGGCAGGGGGCCGTACCGGGGAGCTGTTTTTT. Amino acid sequence: CASSPMAGGRTGELFF.

The rearrangement joins TRBV5-1 to TRBJ2-1; TRBD2 might be the D (5 bases). The germline V gene has CDR1 SGHRS and CDR2 YFSETQ. V lost 4 bases, J lost 7 bases, and 15 bases lay in between. The CDR3 has 14 amino acids. Here the CDR3 reads CASSPAPRLNEQFF. Written as DNA, the CDR3 is TGCGCCAGCAGCCCAGCCCCCCGACTAAATGAGCAGTTCTTC.

The genes are TRBV5-5 and TRBJ2-3, with 11 bases matching TRBD2. The CDR3 is 17 residues long. The trim removed 4 bases at V and 4 bases at J, leaving 11 bases unmatched. The germline V gene encodes CDR1 SGHKS and CDR2 YYEKEE (reference sequence). The CDR3 sequence: CASSRTASGGRADTQYF. The DNA for the CDR3 is TGTGCCAGCAGCCGGACCGCTAGCGGGGGGCGGGCAGATACGCAGTATTTT. Full variable domain (remainder filled in from reference TRBV5-5 and TRBJ2-3): DAGVTQSPTHLIKTRGQQVTLRCSPISGHKSVSWYQQVLGQGPQFIFQYYEKEERGRGNFPDRFSARQFPNYSSELNVNALLLGDSALYLCASSRTASGGRADTQYFGPGTRLTVL.

This chain joins TRBV7-9 and TRBJ1-3, with D possibly TRBD1 on 6 matching bases. Trimming left V 7 bases short and J 0 bases short, with 13 bases between. Germline values: CDR1 SEHNR, CDR2 FQNEAQ (reference sequence). This CDR3 is 15 amino acids long. Here the CDR3 DNA reads TGTGCCAGCACCCCAAGAGGGGGCTCTGGAAACACCATATATTTT. Translation: CASTPRGGSGNTIYF.

The genes are TRBV6-5 and TRBJ1-6; 8 bases align to TRBD1. The CDR3 loop spans 14 amino acids. CDR1 and CDR2 from the germline V gene are MNHEY and SVGAGI. V gave up 6 bases and J gave up 7 bases; unmatched junction bases: 5. CDR3 in amino acids: CASSQGARNSPLHF. As DNA, the CDR3 is TGTGCCAGCAGCCAGGGGGCGCGAAATTCACCCCTCCACTTT.